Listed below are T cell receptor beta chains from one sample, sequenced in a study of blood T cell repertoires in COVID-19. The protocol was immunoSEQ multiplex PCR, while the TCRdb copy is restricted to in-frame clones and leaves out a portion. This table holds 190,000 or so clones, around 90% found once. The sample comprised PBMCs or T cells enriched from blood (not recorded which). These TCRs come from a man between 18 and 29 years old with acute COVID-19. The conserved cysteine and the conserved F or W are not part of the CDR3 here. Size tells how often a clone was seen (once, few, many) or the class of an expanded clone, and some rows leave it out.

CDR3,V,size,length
ASSPGRGGSGTGELF,TRBV11-2,-,15
AISEGEGETGNEQF,TRBV10-3,-,14
ASSPHYLPNTGELF,TRBV9,-,14
ASSQAHGKLF,TRBV3-1/TRBV3-2,-,10
ASSQVTERQPQH,TRBV23-1,-,12
ASSLKGQTGERYNEQF,TRBV11-2,-,16
ASSKTGDSGYT,TRBV3-1/TRBV3-2,-,11
ASRTTSPVPEAF,TRBV7-2,-,12
ASTKTGTALGEQY,TRBV21-1,-,13
ASSLVGGGLTDTQY,TRBV7-2,-,14
ASSVKSFGEGRGQY,TRBV28,-,14
ATSDGAGNGDEQF,TRBV24-1,-,13
ASSSGSAGEVGELF,TRBV7-6,-,14
ASSLKTVGGYT,TRBV28,-,11
ASMIAASYEQY,TRBV6-4,-,11
ASSPLGGRSTEAF,TRBV19,-,13
ASSQVLGQSSYEQY,TRBV4-1,-,14
ASSLVAGSANQPQH,TRBV7-9,-,14
ASKTTGTNYGYT,TRBV6-4,-,12
AWSTTAYEQY,TRBV30,few,10
ASSFPGLDADTQY,TRBV7-9,-,13
SVEHERESTDTQY,TRBV29-1,-,13
ASSYPGRRGYT,TRBV6-5,-,11
ASSPRGPARPLNEQF,TRBV3-1/TRBV3-2,once,15
AISEHPTGGGNSPLH,TRBV10-3,-,15
ASSILGQGEGQPQH,TRBV19,-,14
ASSLGVAGGTDTQY,TRBV11-3,-,14